The source of this T cell receptor (beta chain) is a study of blood T cells in healthy people across ages. Broader study findings: Long-lived donors had more naive CD4+ cells and higher diversity than aged donors. Not knowing donor CMV status may have confounded expanded clonotype changes.

Note on this clonotype: Its cognate antigen is unknown.

Alongside a J-beta primer mix, a sample-barcoded 5' primer served in a second PCR lasting about 7 to 11 cycles. TCRdb reanalysed the 5' RACE reads using MiXCR and keeps one entry per CDR3 protein. The sample gives approximately 1,100,000 distinct CDR3 sequences, around 45% of which show up once; approximately 20% is in the top ten. From germline, CDR1 is SGHAT and CDR2 FQNNGV. The CDR3 runs to 17 residues. V shed 4 bases, J shed 5 bases, and the junction held 9 bases outside the gene matches. The authors isolated at least 6 million PBMCs per sample. The TCR was taken from a woman aged 55-70 years in good health. The chain carries TRBV11-2 and TRBJ2-3, with 13 bases fitting TRBD2. Sequencing was carried out using blood. The CDR3: CASSSITSGRARDTQYF. The CDR3 bases are TGTGCCAGCAGCTCCATTACTAGCGGGAGGGCCAGAGATACGCAGTATTTT.